This T cell receptor (beta chain) was profiled in a study of T-cell reconstitution after alpha-beta-depleted transplantation in children. Unique molecular identifiers tagged the TCRbeta library. A single record per CDR3 protein comes from TCRdb applying MiXCR to the PCR reads. Among about 600,000 distinct CDR3 sequences listed, 10% to 13% were seen once. This clonotype was recorded at least ten times. The source material was PBMCs from the stem cell graft donor, sampled from the stem cell graft. This receptor was obtained from a human donor who donated a stem cell graft to a child with acute myeloid leukemia.

The CDR3 is CSAEDLAGTDTQYF. CDR3 bases: TGCAGTGCTGAAGATCTAGCGGGGACAGATACGCAGTATTTT. V is TRBV20-1 and J is TRBJ2-3, with TRBD2 identical over 9 bases. Germline lookup yields CDR1 DFQATT and CDR2 SNEGSKA (reference sequence). This CDR3 spans 14 amino acids. After removal of 5 bases from V and 3 bases from J, the junction contained 6 bases not matched to a gene.